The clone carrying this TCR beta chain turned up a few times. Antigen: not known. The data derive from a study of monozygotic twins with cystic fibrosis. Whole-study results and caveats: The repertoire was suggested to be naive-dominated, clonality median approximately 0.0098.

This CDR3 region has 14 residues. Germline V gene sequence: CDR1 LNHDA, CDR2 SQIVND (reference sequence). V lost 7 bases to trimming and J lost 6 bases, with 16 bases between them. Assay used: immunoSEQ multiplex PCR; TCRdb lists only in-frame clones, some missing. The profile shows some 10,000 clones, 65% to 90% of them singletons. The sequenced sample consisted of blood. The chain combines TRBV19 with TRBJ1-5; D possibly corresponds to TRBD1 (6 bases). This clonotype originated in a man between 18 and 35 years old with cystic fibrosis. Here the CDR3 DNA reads TGTGCCAGTACCCTCGGGGGCGCGGGTCAGCCCCAGCATTTT. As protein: CASTLGGAGQPQHF. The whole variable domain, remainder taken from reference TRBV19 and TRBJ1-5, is DGGITQSPKYLFRKEGQNVTLSCEQNLNHDAMYWYRQDPGQGLRLIYYSQIVNDFQKGDIAEGYSVSREKKESFPLTVTSAQKNPTAFYLCASTLGGAGQPQHFGDGTRLSIL.